This is a list of T cell receptor beta chains from one sample in a study of blood T cell repertoires in COVID-19. Repertoires were generated with immunoSEQ multiplex PCR, while TCRdb's copy carries only in-frame clones and drops some. Of about 39,000 clones in the sample, 70% to 90% were seen once. Source material: peripheral blood. Source of these receptors: a human donor in a cohort sampled during active COVID-19. Each CDR3 is given with its conserved first and last residue. A D gene is named only where the DNA matches it firmly. Clone size appears in some rows only: once, few, many, or a class for an expanded clone.

>NA|NA|TRBV12-3/TRBV12-4|TRBJ2-7
CASSGSSNEQYF
TGTGCCAGCAGTGGGAGTAGCAACGAGCAGTACTTC
>NA|NA|TRBV19|TRBJ1-6
CASSIGSIHNSPLHF
TGTGCCAGTAGTATAGGGTCTATCCATAATTCACCCCTCCACTTT
>NA|TRBD1|TRBV2|TRBJ2-1
CASWGDRGSNEQFF
TGTGCCAGCTGGGGGGACAGGGGTTCCAATGAGCAGTTCTTC
>NA|NA|TRBV7-9|TRBJ2-7
CASSSPPGEQYF
TGTGCCAGCAGCTCTCCCCCCGGCGAGCAGTACTTC
>NA|TRBD1|TRBV3-1/TRBV3-2|TRBJ1-4
CASSDRGVEKLFF
TGTGCCAGCAGCGACAGGGGAGTCGAAAAACTGTTTTTT
>NA|NA|TRBV5-1|TRBJ1-1
CASSETGNTEAFF
TGCGCCAGCAGTGAGACGGGGAACACTGAAGCTTTCTTT
>NA|TRBD1|TRBV10-3|TRBJ2-3
CAIKPDWTGSYTQYF
TGTGCCATAAAACCTGACTGGACAGGGTCATATACGCAGTATTTT
>NA|NA|TRBV7-3|TRBJ1-1
CASSDSMNTEAFF
TGTGCCAGCAGCGACAGCATGAACACTGAAGCTTTCTTT
>NA|NA|TRBV27|TRBJ1-2
CASSLSGGLLGYTF
TGTGCCAGCAGTTTATCGGGAGGCCTCCTAGGCTACACCTTC
>once|NA|TRBV4-1|TRBJ1-2
CASSQDRPGSYYGYTF
TGCGCCAGCAGCCAAGATCGCCCGGGATCTTACTATGGCTACACCTTC
>NA|NA|TRBV10-1|TRBJ2-7
CASSESRGAPYEQYF
TGCGCCAGCAGTGAGTCTAGGGGCGCCCCCTACGAGCAGTACTTC
>NA|TRBD1|TRBV19|TRBJ1-2
CASKDRVDYGYTF
TGTGCCAGTAAGGACAGGGTGGACTATGGCTACACCTTC
>NA|TRBD1|TRBV2|TRBJ1-1
CASKGGLNTEAFF
TGTGCCAGCAAAGGGGGCCTGAACACTGAAGCTTTCTTT
>NA|NA|TRBV27|TRBJ1-2
CASSLQGVGYGYTF
TGTGCCAGCAGTTTACAAGGGGTTGGCTATGGCTACACCTTC
>NA|TRBD1|TRBV18|TRBJ2-1
CASSLKTPGGWYNEQFF
TGTGCCAGCTCACTTAAAACGCCAGGGGGCTGGTACAATGAGCAGTTCTTC
>NA|NA|TRBV6-5|TRBJ1-3
CATWDTGNTIYF
TGTGCCACCTGGGACACTGGAAACACCATATATTTT
>NA|TRBD2|TRBV6-1|TRBJ2-7
CASSEALGGGAYEQYF
TGTGCCAGCAGTGAAGCGCTCGGCGGGGGAGCCTACGAGCAGTACTTC
>NA|NA|TRBV7-2|TRBJ2-1
CASSPTGGRYNEQFF
TGTGCCAGCAGCCCAACCGGGGGTCGGTACAATGAGCAGTTCTTC
>once|TRBD1|TRBV5-4|TRBJ2-7
CASSLWDSLSYEQYF
TGTGCCAGCAGCTTGTGGGACAGTCTCTCCTACGAGCAGTACTTC
>NA|TRBD1|TRBV3-1/TRBV3-2|TRBJ1-2
CASSQDWTGRGYTF
TGTGCCAGCAGCCAAGATTGGACAGGGCGGGGCTACACCTTC